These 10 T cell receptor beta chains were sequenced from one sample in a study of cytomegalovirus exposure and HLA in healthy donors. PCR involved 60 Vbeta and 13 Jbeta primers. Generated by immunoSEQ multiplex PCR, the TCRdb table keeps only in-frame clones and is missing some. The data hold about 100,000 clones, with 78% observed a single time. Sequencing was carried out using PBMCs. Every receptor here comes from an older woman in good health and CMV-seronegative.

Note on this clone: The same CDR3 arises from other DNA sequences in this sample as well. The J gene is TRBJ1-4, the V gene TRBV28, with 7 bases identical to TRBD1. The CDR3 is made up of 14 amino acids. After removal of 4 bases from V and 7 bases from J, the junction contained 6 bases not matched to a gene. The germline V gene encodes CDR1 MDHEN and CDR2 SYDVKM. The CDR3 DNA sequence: TGTGCCAGCAGTTCCCCAGACAGGGCTGAAAAACTGTTTTTT. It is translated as CASSSPDRAEKLFF.

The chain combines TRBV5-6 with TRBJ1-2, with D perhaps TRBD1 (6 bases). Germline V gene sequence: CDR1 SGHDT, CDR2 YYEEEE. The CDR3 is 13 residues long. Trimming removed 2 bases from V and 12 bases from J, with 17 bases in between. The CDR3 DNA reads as TGTGCCAGCAGCTTACCCCACAGGGAAAGAAACACCTTC. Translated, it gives CASSLPHRERNTF.

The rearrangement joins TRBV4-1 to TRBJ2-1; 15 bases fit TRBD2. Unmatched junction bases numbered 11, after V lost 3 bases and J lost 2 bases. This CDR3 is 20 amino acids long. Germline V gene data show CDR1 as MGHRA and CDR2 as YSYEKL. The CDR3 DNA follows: TGCGCCAGCAGCCACGGCTATAGGACTAGCGGGAGGGCCACCTACAATGAGCAGTTCTTC. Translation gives CASSHGYRTSGRATYNEQFF.

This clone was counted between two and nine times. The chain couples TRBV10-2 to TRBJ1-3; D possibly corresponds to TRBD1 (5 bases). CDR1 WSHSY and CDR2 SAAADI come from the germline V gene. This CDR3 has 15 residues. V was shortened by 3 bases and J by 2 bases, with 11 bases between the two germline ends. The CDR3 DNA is TGCGCCAGCAGTGAAGCAGGGATCGCTGGAAACACCATATATTTT. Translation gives CASSEAGIAGNTIYF.

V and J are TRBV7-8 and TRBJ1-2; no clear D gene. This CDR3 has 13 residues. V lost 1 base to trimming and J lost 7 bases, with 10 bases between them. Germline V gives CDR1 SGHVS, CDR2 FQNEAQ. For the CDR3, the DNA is TGTGCCAGCAGCTTAGTTACGTCGGGTGGCTACACCTTC. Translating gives CASSLVTSGGYTF.

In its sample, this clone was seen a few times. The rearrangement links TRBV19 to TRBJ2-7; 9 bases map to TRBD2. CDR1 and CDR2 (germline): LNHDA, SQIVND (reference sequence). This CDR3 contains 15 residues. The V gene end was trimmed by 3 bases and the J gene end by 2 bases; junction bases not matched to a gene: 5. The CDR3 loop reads CASSMGGRGTYEQYF. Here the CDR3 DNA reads TGTGCCAGTAGTATGGGCGGGAGGGGAACCTACGAGCAGTACTTC.

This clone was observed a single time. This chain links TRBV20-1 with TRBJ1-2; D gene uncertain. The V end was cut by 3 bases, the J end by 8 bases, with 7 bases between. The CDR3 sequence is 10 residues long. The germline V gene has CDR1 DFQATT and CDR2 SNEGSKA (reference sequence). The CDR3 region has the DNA TGCAGTGCTAGGGTGGGCGGCTACACCTTC. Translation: CSARVGGYTF.

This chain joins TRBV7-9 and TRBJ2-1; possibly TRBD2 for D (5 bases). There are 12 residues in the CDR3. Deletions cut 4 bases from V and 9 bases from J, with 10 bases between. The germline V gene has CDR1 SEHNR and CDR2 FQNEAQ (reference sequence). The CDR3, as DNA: TGTGCCAGCAGCTGGGTCGGGGTTGAGCAGTTCTTC. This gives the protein CASSWVGVEQFF.

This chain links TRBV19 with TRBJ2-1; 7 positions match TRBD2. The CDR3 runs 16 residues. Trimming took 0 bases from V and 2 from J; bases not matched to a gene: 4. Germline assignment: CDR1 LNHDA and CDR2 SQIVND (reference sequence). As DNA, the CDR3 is TGTGCCAGTAGTATAGAGGCGGGGGAAGCCTACAATGAGCAGTTCTTC. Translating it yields CASSIEAGEAYNEQFF.

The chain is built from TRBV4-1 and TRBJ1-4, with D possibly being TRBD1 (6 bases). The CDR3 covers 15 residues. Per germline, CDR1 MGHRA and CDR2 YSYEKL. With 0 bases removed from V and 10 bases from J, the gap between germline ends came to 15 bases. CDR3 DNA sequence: TGCGCCAGCAGCCAAGATCGGGGGGGCGTCAGAAAACTGTTTTTT. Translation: CASSQDRGGVRKLFF.